These T cell receptor beta chains were read from a single sample in a study of T-cell reconstitution after alpha-beta-depleted transplantation in children. In TCRdb, the PCR reads were re-called with MiXCR into one record per CDR3 protein. This table has some 500,000 distinct CDR3 sequences, less than 35% appearing once. Sequenced material: PBMCs from the stem cell graft donor, taken from the stem cell graft. The receptors originated from a human donor who donated a stem cell graft to a child with aplastic anemia. Both conserved end residues are part of each CDR3. The D gene is left open where the match is weak. A row's size may be missing; if present it is once, few, many or a size class.

V gene: TRBV25-1; clone size: NA; J gene: TRBJ2-1; D gene: NA; CDR3 protein: CASSEGGTSYNEQFF; CDR3 DNA: TGTGCCAGCAGTGAAGGGGGGACATCCTACAATGAGCAGTTCTTC
V gene: TRBV10-3; clone size: few; J gene: TRBJ2-5; D gene: NA; CDR3 protein: CAISETGRETQYF; CDR3 DNA: TGTGCCATCAGTGAGACAGGGCGGGAGACCCAGTACTTC
V gene: TRBV18; clone size: NA; J gene: TRBJ1-5; D gene: NA; CDR3 protein: CASSPGTALAPQHF; CDR3 DNA: TGTGCCAGCTCACCTGGCACCGCTCTAGCGCCCCAGCATTTT
V gene: TRBV6-1; clone size: NA; J gene: TRBJ2-1; D gene: NA; CDR3 protein: CASSTTLERGQFF; CDR3 DNA: TGTGCCAGCAGCACGACACTAGAACGGGGGCAGTTCTTC
V gene: TRBV7-2; clone size: NA; J gene: TRBJ2-1; D gene: TRBD2; CDR3 protein: CASSLGSGSLDEQFF; CDR3 DNA: TGTGCCAGCAGCTTAGGTAGCGGGAGTCTCGATGAGCAGTTCTTC
V gene: TRBV28; clone size: NA; J gene: TRBJ1-4; D gene: TRBD1; CDR3 protein: CASTHRTGPLDREKLFF; CDR3 DNA: TGTGCCAGCACCCATCGGACAGGGCCCCTAGACCGCGAAAAACTGTTTTTT
V gene: TRBV6-2/TRBV6-3; clone size: NA; J gene: TRBJ2-1; D gene: TRBD2; CDR3 protein: CASSYSNMGLAGVAEQFF; CDR3 DNA: TGTGCCAGCAGTTACTCGAATATGGGACTAGCGGGAGTTGCTGAGCAGTTCTTC
V gene: TRBV7-2; clone size: NA; J gene: TRBJ2-1; D gene: NA; CDR3 protein: CASSLGNPSYNEQFF; CDR3 DNA: TGTGCCAGCAGCTTAGGGAATCCCTCCTACAATGAGCAGTTCTTC
V gene: TRBV10-3; clone size: many; J gene: TRBJ2-1; D gene: NA; CDR3 protein: CAISASSESNEQFF; CDR3 DNA: TGTGCCATCAGTGCCTCCTCGGAGAGCAATGAGCAGTTCTTC
V gene: TRBV6-2/TRBV6-3; clone size: NA; J gene: TRBJ1-1; D gene: NA; CDR3 protein: CASSRITTNTEAFF; CDR3 DNA: TGTGCCAGCAGTCGGATTACCACGAACACTGAAGCTTTCTTT
V gene: TRBV20-1; clone size: few; J gene: TRBJ1-2; D gene: NA; CDR3 protein: CSARETGLGYTF; CDR3 DNA: TGCAGTGCTAGAGAAACAGGGTTGGGCTACACCTTC
V gene: TRBV6-4; clone size: NA; J gene: TRBJ2-1; D gene: NA; CDR3 protein: CASSDSGNPTNEQFF; CDR3 DNA: TGTGCCAGCAGTGACTCGGGGAACCCTACAAATGAGCAGTTCTTC
V gene: TRBV18; clone size: NA; J gene: TRBJ1-2; D gene: NA; CDR3 protein: CASSPRSGDYYGYTF; CDR3 DNA: TGTGCCAGCTCACCGAGGTCAGGGGACTACTATGGCTACACCTTC
V gene: TRBV12-3/TRBV12-4; clone size: NA; J gene: TRBJ1-1; D gene: NA; CDR3 protein: CASRLRQDYTEAFF; CDR3 DNA: TGTGCCAGCAGGTTACGACAGGATTACACTGAAGCTTTCTTT
V gene: TRBV12-5; clone size: NA; J gene: TRBJ1-1; D gene: NA; CDR3 protein: CASGLPGMNTEAFF; CDR3 DNA: TGTGCTAGTGGTTTGCCAGGGATGAACACTGAAGCTTTCTTT
V gene: TRBV7-2; clone size: few; J gene: TRBJ2-5; D gene: NA; CDR3 protein: CASSFAGHQETQYF; CDR3 DNA: TGTGCCAGCAGCTTCGCCGGGCACCAAGAGACCCAGTACTTC
V gene: TRBV12-3/TRBV12-4; clone size: few; J gene: TRBJ2-2; D gene: TRBD2; CDR3 protein: CASSLSGSGTGELFF; CDR3 DNA: TGTGCCAGCAGTCTTAGCGGGAGTGGCACCGGGGAGCTGTTTTTT
V gene: TRBV24-1; clone size: NA; J gene: TRBJ2-3; D gene: TRBD1; CDR3 protein: CATSDNSGQVFPTDTQYF; CDR3 DNA: TGTGCCACCAGTGATAACTCGGGACAGGTATTTCCCACAGATACGCAGTATTTT
V gene: TRBV7-9; clone size: NA; J gene: TRBJ2-1; D gene: TRBD1; CDR3 protein: CASSPKTGLNEQFF; CDR3 DNA: TGTGCCAGCAGCCCTAAGACAGGGTTGAATGAGCAGTTCTTC
V gene: TRBV9; clone size: NA; J gene: TRBJ2-3; D gene: NA; CDR3 protein: CASSRAPTDTQYF; CDR3 DNA: TGTGCCAGCAGCCGAGCCCCCACAGATACGCAGTATTTT
V gene: TRBV18; clone size: NA; J gene: TRBJ1-1; D gene: NA; CDR3 protein: CASSPPYAGRVAEAFF; CDR3 DNA: TGTGCCAGCTCACCACCCTATGCGGGCCGAGTCGCTGAAGCTTTCTTT
V gene: TRBV11-1; clone size: NA; J gene: TRBJ2-6; D gene: NA; CDR3 protein: CASKTSGANVLTF; CDR3 DNA: TGTGCCAGCAAAACCTCTGGGGCCAACGTCCTGACTTTC
V gene: TRBV28; clone size: few; J gene: TRBJ2-1; D gene: NA; CDR3 protein: CASRSARAGRIYNEQFF; CDR3 DNA: TGTGCCAGCCGCTCGGCGCGGGCGGGTAGGATATACAATGAGCAGTTCTTC
V gene: TRBV6-2/TRBV6-3; clone size: NA; J gene: TRBJ1-1; D gene: NA; CDR3 protein: CASSSSTINTEAFF; CDR3 DNA: TGTGCCAGCAGTTCCAGCACCATAAACACTGAAGCTTTCTTT
V gene: TRBV7-8; clone size: few; J gene: TRBJ1-1; D gene: TRBD1; CDR3 protein: CASSPTGEDTEAFF; CDR3 DNA: TGTGCCAGCAGCCCCACAGGGGAAGACACTGAAGCTTTCTTT
V gene: TRBV7-3; clone size: few; J gene: TRBJ2-1; D gene: TRBD2; CDR3 protein: CASSSSPPLLAGDPYNEQFF; CDR3 DNA: TGTGCCAGCAGCTCCAGTCCCCCTCTACTAGCGGGAGACCCCTACAATGAGCAGTTCTTC
V gene: TRBV4-3; clone size: NA; J gene: TRBJ2-6; D gene: NA; CDR3 protein: CASRLSGSSSGANVLTF; CDR3 DNA: TGCGCCAGCAGGTTATCGGGGTCAAGCTCTGGGGCCAACGTCCTGACTTTC
V gene: TRBV6-1; clone size: few; J gene: TRBJ1-5; D gene: TRBD1; CDR3 protein: CASSNAGQGGNQPQHF; CDR3 DNA: TGTGCCAGCAGTAACGCGGGACAGGGGGGGAATCAGCCCCAGCATTTT
V gene: TRBV7-8; clone size: few; J gene: TRBJ1-5; D gene: NA; CDR3 protein: CASSLAVRGGNQPQHF; CDR3 DNA: TGTGCCAGCAGCTTAGCGGTCCGAGGCGGCAATCAGCCCCAGCATTTT
V gene: TRBV7-9; clone size: NA; J gene: TRBJ2-1; D gene: NA; CDR3 protein: CASGEWTAGGNEQFF; CDR3 DNA: TGTGCCAGCGGCGAGTGGACGGCCGGAGGCAATGAGCAGTTCTTC
V gene: TRBV5-1; clone size: NA; J gene: TRBJ1-5; D gene: TRBD1; CDR3 protein: CASTGQGLVGEPQHF; CDR3 DNA: TGCGCCAGCACCGGACAGGGACTTGTTGGTGAGCCCCAGCATTTT
V gene: TRBV6-1; clone size: few; J gene: TRBJ2-4; D gene: TRBD2; CDR3 protein: CASSPLAIVNIQYF; CDR3 DNA: TGTGCCAGCAGTCCACTAGCGATTGTAAACATTCAGTACTTC
V gene: TRBV5-1; clone size: NA; J gene: TRBJ2-1; D gene: TRBD2; CDR3 protein: CASSLGRLAGGTVYNEQFF; CDR3 DNA: TGCGCCAGCAGCTTGGGGCGACTAGCGGGAGGGACCGTCTACAATGAGCAGTTCTTC
V gene: TRBV20-1; clone size: NA; J gene: TRBJ1-1; D gene: TRBD1; CDR3 protein: CSASPRDRVNTEAFF; CDR3 DNA: TGCAGTGCTAGTCCTAGAGACAGGGTGAACACTGAAGCTTTCTTT
V gene: TRBV24-1; clone size: NA; J gene: TRBJ2-1; D gene: TRBD1; CDR3 protein: CATSDPGTVTYNEQFF; CDR3 DNA: TGTGCCACCAGTGATCCCGGGACAGTTACCTACAATGAGCAGTTCTTC
V gene: TRBV12-3/TRBV12-4; clone size: NA; J gene: TRBJ1-1; D gene: NA; CDR3 protein: CASQDPGGTEAFF; CDR3 DNA: TGTGCCAGTCAAGACCCCGGAGGCACTGAAGCTTTCTTT
V gene: TRBV29-1; clone size: few; J gene: TRBJ1-1; D gene: NA; CDR3 protein: CSGTGLLNTEAFF; CDR3 DNA: TGCAGCGGGACGGGGCTTCTGAACACTGAAGCTTTCTTT
V gene: TRBV12-3/TRBV12-4; clone size: few; J gene: TRBJ1-1; D gene: NA; CDR3 protein: CASSFRGSMNTEAFF; CDR3 DNA: TGTGCCAGCAGTTTTAGAGGGAGCATGAACACTGAAGCTTTCTTT
V gene: TRBV11-3; clone size: NA; J gene: TRBJ2-5; D gene: NA; CDR3 protein: CASSLGRLGGETQYF; CDR3 DNA: TGTGCCAGCAGCTTAGGTCGTCTGGGGGGAGAGACCCAGTACTTC
V gene: TRBV29-1; clone size: few; J gene: TRBJ1-2; D gene: NA; CDR3 protein: CSVEDHGTDYGYTF; CDR3 DNA: TGCAGCGTTGAGGACCACGGGACGGATTATGGCTACACCTTC
V gene: TRBV7-9; clone size: NA; J gene: TRBJ1-1; D gene: NA; CDR3 protein: CASSPLGGAPTEAFF; CDR3 DNA: TGTGCCAGCAGCCCCCTAGGCGGAGCCCCCACTGAAGCTTTCTTT
V gene: TRBV6-1; clone size: NA; J gene: TRBJ2-1; D gene: NA; CDR3 protein: CASSGSGSGSFTYNEQFF; CDR3 DNA: TGTGCCAGCAGTGGTAGTGGGAGCGGGTCGTTTACCTACAATGAGCAGTTCTTC
V gene: TRBV7-2; clone size: NA; J gene: TRBJ2-2; D gene: TRBD2; CDR3 protein: CASSFSAGEYTGELFF; CDR3 DNA: TGTGCCAGCAGCTTTTCAGCGGGAGAATACACCGGGGAGCTGTTTTTT
V gene: TRBV20-1; clone size: NA; J gene: TRBJ1-4; D gene: NA; CDR3 protein: CSAENEKLFF; CDR3 DNA: TGCAGTGCCGAAAATGAAAAACTGTTTTTT
V gene: TRBV19; clone size: NA; J gene: TRBJ2-1; D gene: TRBD1; CDR3 protein: CASSMRDRDSSYNEQFF; CDR3 DNA: TGTGCCAGTAGTATGCGGGACAGGGACAGCTCCTACAATGAGCAGTTCTTC
V gene: TRBV6-1; clone size: few; J gene: TRBJ2-3; D gene: NA; CDR3 protein: CASGGKRTAFGTQYF; CDR3 DNA: TGTGCCAGTGGGGGGAAGCGGACAGCCTTTGGTACGCAGTATTTT
V gene: TRBV4-1; clone size: few; J gene: TRBJ2-7; D gene: NA; CDR3 protein: CASSQDFYEQYF; CDR3 DNA: TGCGCCAGCAGCCAAGATTTCTACGAGCAGTACTTC
V gene: TRBV12-3/TRBV12-4; clone size: NA; J gene: TRBJ2-4; D gene: NA; CDR3 protein: CASTSPLAKNIQYF; CDR3 DNA: TGTGCCAGCACCTCTCCCCTAGCCAAAAACATTCAGTACTTC
V gene: TRBV5-6; clone size: NA; J gene: TRBJ2-3; D gene: NA; CDR3 protein: CASSGDPGPQDTQYF; CDR3 DNA: TGTGCCAGCAGCGGGGATCCGGGACCACAAGATACGCAGTATTTT
V gene: TRBV30; clone size: NA; J gene: TRBJ1-1; D gene: NA; CDR3 protein: CALSGQLNTEAFF; CDR3 DNA: TGTGCCTTGAGTGGACAGTTGAACACTGAAGCTTTCTTT
V gene: TRBV12-3/TRBV12-4; clone size: NA; J gene: TRBJ1-1; D gene: NA; CDR3 protein: CASTLGYSKEAFF; CDR3 DNA: TGTGCCAGCACCTTGGGCTACTCAAAGGAGGCTTTCTTT
V gene: TRBV6-2/TRBV6-3; clone size: NA; J gene: TRBJ2-1; D gene: NA; CDR3 protein: CASTSNYEQFF; CDR3 DNA: TGTGCCAGCACGAGTAACTATGAGCAGTTCTTC
V gene: TRBV20-1; clone size: NA; J gene: TRBJ2-7; D gene: TRBD2; CDR3 protein: CSARDPAGAHEQYF; CDR3 DNA: TGCAGTGCTAGAGATCCAGCGGGAGCACACGAGCAGTACTTC
V gene: TRBV4-3; clone size: NA; J gene: TRBJ1-1; D gene: NA; CDR3 protein: CASSQESGYTEAFF; CDR3 DNA: TGCGCCAGCAGCCAAGAGTCCGGCTACACTGAAGCTTTCTTT